This T cell receptor beta chain was documented in a study of OX40 agonist ivuxolimab in advanced cancers. On the study more broadly: Eligibility rules accepted prior anti-PD-1, anti-PD-L1 or anti-CTLA-4 therapy, and around 43% had some.

Comment on this clone: Antigen specificity is unknown.

This table comes from immunoSEQ multiplex PCR, and its TCRdb copy is limited to in-frame clones, with some not included. The table includes roughly 83,000 clones, about four fifths detected once. In germline, CDR1 is SGHAT, CDR2 FQDESV (reference sequence). Trimming took 3 bases from V and 4 from J, leaving 16 bases between them. The CDR3 has 15 amino acids. General study points: Expanded clones tended on average to be more numerous among CD8+ T cells than CD4+.

This chain connects TRBV11-1 to TRBJ2-7; tentative D call: TRBD2 (7 bases). The sequence was obtained from an adult with an advanced solid tumor such as melanoma, head and neck, liver or kidney cancer. Source: CD4+ or CD8+ T cells sorted from blood, taken in a trial of the OX40 agonist ivuxolimab. The CDR3 loop reads CASSFSMRGPYEQYF. The CDR3 region has the DNA TGTGCCAGCAGCTTCTCTATGCGGGGGCCGTACGAGCAGTACTTC.